Listed below are T cell receptor beta chains from one sample, sequenced in a study of STAT5B mutations in CD4+ large granular lymphocyte leukemia. Here immunoSEQ multiplex PCR was the method, and the copy in TCRdb shows in-frame clones only, minus some. The profile shows more than 30,000 clones, over 60% of them singletons. The material sequenced was CD4+ T cells from blood buffy coats. The source of these receptors is a human donor in good health. The CDR3 runs from the conserved cysteine through the conserved F or W. A D gene is named only where the DNA matches it firmly. Clone size is shown for a subset of rows, as once, few, many or a class of expanded clone.

j_gene,d_gene,v_gene,abundance,CDR3nt,CDR3aa
TRBJ1-2,NA,TRBV6-6,few,TGTGCCAGCAGTTATCCCTTAGCCAGTTATGGCTACACCTTC,CASSYPLASYGYTF
TRBJ1-2,NA,TRBV6-6,NA,TGTGCCAGCAGAAAAGGGGACCAGGTTACCTATGGCTACACCTTC,CASRKGDQVTYGYTF
TRBJ2-3,NA,TRBV7-6,NA,TGTGCCAGCAGCTTAAGCTCAGGGCGAGATACGCAGTATTTT,CASSLSSGRDTQYF
TRBJ2-5,TRBD2,TRBV28,NA,TGTGCCAGCAGCCAGCCTAGGGCGGGGGGCGAACAAGAGACCCAGTACTTC,CASSQPRAGGEQETQYF
TRBJ2-1,TRBD2,TRBV5-1,NA,TGCGCCAGCAGCGCCGGACTAGCGGGAGTCAACAATGAGCAGTTCTTC,CASSAGLAGVNNEQFF
TRBJ2-4,NA,TRBV28,NA,TGTGCCAGCAGTCCGGGGACCCCAAACATTCAGTACTTC,CASSPGTPNIQYF
TRBJ2-7,TRBD1,TRBV6-1,NA,TGTGCCAGCTGGGGACAGGGGGTTGGCTACGAGCAGTACTTC,CASWGQGVGYEQYF
TRBJ1-2,NA,TRBV7-2,NA,TGTGCCAGCAGCCTTACTACGACAGCCGGCTACACCTTC,CASSLTTTAGYTF
TRBJ1-3,TRBD1,TRBV19,NA,TGTGCCAGTAGTATCGACAGGGGTTACACCATATATTTT,CASSIDRGYTIYF
TRBJ2-5,NA,TRBV7-9,NA,TGTGCCAGCAGCAGATCACCAGGGACCCAGTACTTC,CASSRSPGTQYF
TRBJ2-3,NA,TRBV7-8,NA,TGTGCCAGCAGCGAAATCACAGATACGCAGTATTTT,CASSEITDTQYF
TRBJ2-2,NA,TRBV5-1,NA,TGCGCCAGCAGCTTGGGCGCGAGGGGAAACACCGGGGAGCTGTTTTTT,CASSLGARGNTGELFF
TRBJ2-7,TRBD1,TRBV27,once,TGTGCCAGCAGTCCGGGACAGGGACTTTCCTACGAGCAGTACTTC,CASSPGQGLSYEQYF
TRBJ2-2,TRBD2,TRBV4-1,few,TGCGCCAGCAGCCATCCCGGACTAGTTAACGGGGAGCTGTTTTTT,CASSHPGLVNGELFF
TRBJ2-7,TRBD2,TRBV25-1,NA,TGTGCCAGCAGGGCCAGGCTAGCGGGAGGGTGGGGCGAGCAGTACTTC,CASRARLAGGWGEQYF
TRBJ1-2,NA,TRBV18,NA,TGTGCCAGCTCACGATCGGACTTTAACTATGGCTACACCTTC,CASSRSDFNYGYTF
TRBJ2-7,TRBD2,TRBV7-2,NA,TGTGCCAGCAGCCCTCGGAGCGGGGGCGGGTACGAGCAGTACTTC,CASSPRSGGGYEQYF
TRBJ1-2,NA,TRBV4-1,NA,TGCGCCAGCAGCCAAGAGCCAGGAATTGGCTACACCTTC,CASSQEPGIGYTF